This T cell receptor beta chain was captured in a study of shared T cell receptors in the human thymus. Germline assignment: CDR1 SGDLS and CDR2 YYNGEE. The CDR3 is made up of 13 amino acids. V was trimmed by 3 bases and J by 5 bases, leaving 8 bases between them. Method: immunoSEQ multiplex PCR; TCRdb's copy keeps in-frame clones and lacks some. This repertoire shows some 400,000 clones, more than 85% found once; its top ten account for roughly 0.02%. The rearrangement links TRBV9 to TRBJ2-2, with a possible D match to TRBD1 (6 bases). The specimen was thymocytes. The TCR was taken from a human donor. The CDR3: CASSDQGTGELFF. In DNA, the CDR3 is TGTGCCAGCAGCGACCAGGGGACCGGGGAGCTGTTTTTT.